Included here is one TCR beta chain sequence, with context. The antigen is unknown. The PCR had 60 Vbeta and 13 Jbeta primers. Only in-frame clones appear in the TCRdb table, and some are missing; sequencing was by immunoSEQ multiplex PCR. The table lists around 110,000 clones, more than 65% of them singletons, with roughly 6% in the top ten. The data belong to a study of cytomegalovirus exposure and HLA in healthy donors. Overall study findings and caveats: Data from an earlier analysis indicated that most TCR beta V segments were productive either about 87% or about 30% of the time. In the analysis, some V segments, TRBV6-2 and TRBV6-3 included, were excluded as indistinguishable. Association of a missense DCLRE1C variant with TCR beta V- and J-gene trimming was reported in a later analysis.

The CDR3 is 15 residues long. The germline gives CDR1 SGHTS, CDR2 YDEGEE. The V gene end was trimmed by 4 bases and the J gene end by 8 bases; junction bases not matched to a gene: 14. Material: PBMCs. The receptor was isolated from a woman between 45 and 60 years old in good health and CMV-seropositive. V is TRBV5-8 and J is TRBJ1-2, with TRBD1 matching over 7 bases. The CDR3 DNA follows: TGTGCCAGCAGCCTCTTTGCAGGGGGGTTCGCAGGCTACACCTTC. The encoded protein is CASSLFAGGFAGYTF. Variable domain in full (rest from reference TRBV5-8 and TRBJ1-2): EAGVTQSPTHLIKTRGQQATLRCSPISGHTSVYWYQQALGLGLQFLLWYDEGEERNRGNFPPRFSGRQFPNYSSELNVNALELEDSALYLCASSLFAGGFAGYTFGSGTRLTVV.